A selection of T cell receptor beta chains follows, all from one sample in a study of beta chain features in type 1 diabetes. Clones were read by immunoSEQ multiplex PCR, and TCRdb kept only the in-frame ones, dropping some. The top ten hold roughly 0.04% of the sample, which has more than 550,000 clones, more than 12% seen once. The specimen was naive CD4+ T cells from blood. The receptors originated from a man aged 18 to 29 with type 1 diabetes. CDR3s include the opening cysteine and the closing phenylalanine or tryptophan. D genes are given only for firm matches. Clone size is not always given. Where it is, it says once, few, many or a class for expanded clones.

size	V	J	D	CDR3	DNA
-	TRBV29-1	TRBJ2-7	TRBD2	CSVELAASYEQYF	TGCAGCGTTGAGCTAGCGGCCTCCTACGAGCAGTACTTC
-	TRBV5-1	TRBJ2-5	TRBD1	CASSLLGQSYKETQYF	TGCGCCAGCAGCCTTTTGGGACAGAGTTACAAAGAGACCCAGTACTTC
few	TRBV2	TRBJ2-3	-	CASNRYLTDTQYF	TGTGCCAGCAACCGGTATCTGACAGATACGCAGTATTTT
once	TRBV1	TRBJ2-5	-	CTSSYGRGYQETQYF	TGCACCAGCAGCTACGGGAGGGGGTACCAAGAGACCCAGTACTTC
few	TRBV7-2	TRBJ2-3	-	CASSLVRADTQYF	TGTGCCAGCAGCTTAGTCAGGGCAGATACGCAGTATTTT
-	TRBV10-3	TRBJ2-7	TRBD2	CAIKGGGSSYEQYF	TGTGCCATCAAGGGCGGGGGTAGCTCCTACGAGCAGTACTTC
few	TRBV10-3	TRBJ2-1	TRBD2	CAISVGERGPQFF	TGTGCCATCTCGGTCGGGGAGCGGGGGCCACAGTTCTTC
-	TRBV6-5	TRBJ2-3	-	CASRTDTDTQYF	TGTGCCAGCAGGACGGACACAGATACGCAGTATTTT
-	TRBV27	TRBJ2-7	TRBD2	CASSPRGGGLSYEQYF	TGTGCCAGCAGTCCGCGGGGGGGAGGACTCTCCTACGAGCAGTACTTC
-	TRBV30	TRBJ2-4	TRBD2	CAWSVRGREQNIQYF	TGTGCCTGGAGTGTACGAGGGCGGGAGCAAAACATTCAGTACTTC
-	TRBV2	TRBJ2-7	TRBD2	CASKYAGDEQYF	TGTGCCAGCAAATATGCGGGAGACGAGCAGTACTTC
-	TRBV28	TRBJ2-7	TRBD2	CASSRLAGGSYEQYF	TGTGCCAGCAGTCGTCTTGCGGGGGGATCCTACGAGCAGTACTTC
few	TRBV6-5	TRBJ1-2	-	CASSIAGSYYGYTF	TGTGCCAGCAGTATCGCCGGGTCTTACTATGGCTACACCTTC
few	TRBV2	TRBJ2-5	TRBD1	CASSDRRGQETQYF	TGTGCCAGCAGTGATCGCAGGGGGCAAGAGACCCAGTACTTC
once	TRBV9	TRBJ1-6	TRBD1	CASSVGIGTGDNSPLHF	TGTGCCAGCAGCGTAGGAATAGGGACAGGGGACAATTCACCCCTCCACTTT
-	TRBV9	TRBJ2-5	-	CASSVGQGETQYF	TGTGCCAGCAGCGTAGGTCAGGGGGAGACCCAGTACTTC
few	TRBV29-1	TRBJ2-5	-	CSARDGPVGQYF	TGCAGCGCCCGGGACGGACCGGTGGGGCAGTACTTC
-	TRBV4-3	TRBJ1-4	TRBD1	CASSQGDRTNEKLFF	TGCGCCAGCAGCCAGGGGGACAGAACTAATGAAAAACTGTTTTTT
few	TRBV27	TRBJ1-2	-	CASSSWGAGDYGYTF	TGTGCCAGCAGTTCCTGGGGGGCGGGTGACTATGGCTACACCTTC
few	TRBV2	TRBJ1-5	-	CASSEEKAQPQHF	TGTGCCAGCAGTGAAGAAAAGGCTCAGCCCCAGCATTTT
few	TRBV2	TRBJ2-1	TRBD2	CASSDGLAGGNEQFF	TGTGCCAGCAGTGATGGACTAGCGGGAGGCAATGAGCAGTTCTTC
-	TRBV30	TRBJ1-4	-	CAWAYGREKLFF	TGTGCCTGGGCATACGGACGGGAAAAACTGTTTTTT
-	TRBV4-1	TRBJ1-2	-	CASSQDWGAHYGYTF	TGCGCCAGCAGCCAAGATTGGGGTGCCCACTATGGCTACACCTTC
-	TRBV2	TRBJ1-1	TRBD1	CASSPMRDRNTEAFF	TGTGCCAGCAGCCCTATGCGGGACAGGAACACTGAAGCTTTCTTT
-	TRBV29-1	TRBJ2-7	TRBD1	CSVARDSYTEQYF	TGCAGCGTTGCCCGGGACAGCTATACCGAGCAGTACTTC
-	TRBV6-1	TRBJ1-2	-	CASTDITGPTNYGYTF	TGTGCCAGCACTGACATTACAGGACCTACTAACTATGGCTACACCTTC
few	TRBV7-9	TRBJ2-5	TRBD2	CGTRGFEETQYF	TGCGGGACTAGAGGGTTTGAGGAGACCCAGTACTTC
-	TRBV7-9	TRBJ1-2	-	CASSIIGQRNYGYPF	TGTGCCAGCAGCATCATTGGACAGAGGAATTATGGCTACCCCTTC
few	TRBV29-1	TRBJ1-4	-	CSDRPGRTGEKLFF	TGCAGCGACAGACCGGGGCGGACTGGTGAAAAACTGTTTTTT
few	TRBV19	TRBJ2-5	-	CASATQAIQETQYF	TGTGCCAGTGCTACTCAGGCGATACAAGAGACCCAGTACTTC
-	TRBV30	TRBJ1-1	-	CAWSVITGNTEAFF	TGTGCCTGGAGTGTTATTACAGGGAACACTGAAGCTTTCTTT
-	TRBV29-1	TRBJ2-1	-	CSVAHARNKEDEQFF	TGCAGCGTTGCCCACGCCCGGAACAAGGAGGATGAGCAGTTCTTC
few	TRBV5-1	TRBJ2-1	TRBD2	CASSEGSGGPYNEQFF	TGCGCCAGCTCGGAGGGTAGCGGGGGGCCCTACAATGAGCAGTTCTTC
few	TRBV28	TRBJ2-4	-	CAATPEGVLAKNIQYF	TGTGCCGCCACTCCGGAGGGGGTTCTAGCCAAAAACATTCAGTACTTC
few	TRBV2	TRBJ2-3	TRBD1	CASRRTLGQGGADTQYF	TGTGCCAGCAGGAGGACGTTAGGACAGGGCGGCGCAGATACGCAGTATTTT
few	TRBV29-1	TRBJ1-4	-	CSVTGTPNEKLFF	TGCAGCGTCACGGGGACGCCTAATGAAAAACTGTTTTTT
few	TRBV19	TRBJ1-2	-	CASINLDGNYGYTF	TGTGCCAGTATTAACCTGGACGGGAACTATGGCTACACCTTC
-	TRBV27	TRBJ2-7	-	CASSLGVGYEQYF	TGTGCCAGCAGCTTGGGGGTTGGTTACGAGCAGTACTTC